This T cell receptor (beta chain) was sequenced during a study of regulatory T cells. Broader study findings: Regulatory T cells showed the strongest V-J pair restriction and V/J gene skewing among patient repertoires.

About this clone: Its matching antigen is unknown.

The PCR used 52 TRBV and 13 TRBJ primers. The repertoire was sequenced with immunoSEQ multiplex PCR; TCRdb's copy has only in-frame clones and lacks some. The sample includes around 15,000 clones, 92% of them seen just once. Germline CDR1 is SGHTA and CDR2 is FQGNSA. V gave up 5 bases and J gave up 0 bases, with 7 bases separating them. There are 14 residues in the CDR3. The rearrangement joins TRBV7-2 to TRBJ2-2, with D uncertain. Sequenced input: CD8+ T cells sorted from blood. The receptor was isolated from a person aged 18-30 years with CD3G deficiency. Here the CDR3 DNA reads TGTGCCAGCAGCAACGGCGCGAACACCGGGGAGCTGTTTTTT. It translates to CASSNGANTGELFF.